A single sample is the source of the 20 T cell receptor beta chains below, sequenced in a study of shared clonotypes between healthy human individuals. TCRdb keeps only in-frame clones here, not all; method: immunoSEQ multiplex PCR. The sample lists about 1,500,000 clones; roughly 96% were seen once. The material sequenced was naive CD4+ T cells sorted from blood. Stated subset: CD45RA+ positively selected. The receptors originated from a man aged 25 to 40 in good health.

About this clone itself: The junction does not match germline at one end; this may be a read error. The chain combines TRBV4-2 with TRBJ2-7; no clear D gene. The germline V gene has CDR1 LGHNA and CDR2 YNFKEQ. The CDR3 is 13 residues long. The CDR3 DNA reads as TGTGCCAGCAGCCAAGATTATAACTACCAGCAGTACTTC. Protein sequence: CASSQDYNYQQYF.

As to this clone: The same CDR3 can be traced to other DNA sequences in this sample. J is TRBJ1-1 and V is TRBV7-3; weak D call: TRBD1 (5 bases). V was shortened by 2 bases and J by 0 bases, with 7 bases between the two germline ends. The CDR3 loop spans 14 amino acids. The germline CDR1 and CDR2 sequences are SGHTA and FQGTGA. CDR3 coding DNA: TGTGCCAGCAGCTTAGAGGGACTGAACACTGAAGCTTTCTTT. This sequence encodes CASSLEGLNTEAFF. Combining the CDR3 with reference TRBV7-3 and TRBJ1-1 gives the whole variable domain GAGVSQTPSNKVTEKGKYVELRCDPISGHTALYWYRQSLGQGPEFLIYFQGTGAADDSGLPNDRFFAVRPEGSVSTLKIQRTERGDSAVYLCASSLEGLNTEAFFGQGTRLTVV.

V and J are TRBV14 and TRBJ1-5; D perhaps matches TRBD1 (5 bases). This CDR3 comprises 21 residues. V was cut by 0 bases and J by 0 bases, with 24 bases left in between. Germline V gives CDR1 SGHDN, CDR2 FVKESK. CDR3: CASSQDLFIGDGAYSNQPQHF. CDR3 nucleotide sequence: TGTGCCAGCAGCCAAGATCTTTTTATTGGGGACGGAGCTTATAGCAATCAGCCCCAGCATTTT.

The rearrangement uses TRBV27 and TRBJ2-7, with 11 bases identical to TRBD2. The germline CDR1 and CDR2 sequences are MNHEY and SMNVEV (reference sequence). Trimming removed 5 bases from V and 2 bases from J; junction bases left unmatched: 11. The CDR3 is made up of 17 amino acids. DNA of the CDR3: TGTGCCAGCAGTCCTGGGACGACTAGCGGGAATCCCTACGAGCAGTACTTC. Protein sequence: CASSPGTTSGNPYEQYF.

J is TRBJ1-1 and V is TRBV11-2; D is undetermined. Germline assignment: CDR1 SGHAT and CDR2 FQNNGV. The length of the CDR3 is 15 residues. The V and J ends lost 1 base and 0 bases respectively, with 9 bases between them. CDR3 bases: TGTGCCAGCAGCTTAGTGACGGATGTGAACACTGAAGCTTTCTTT. It is translated as CASSLVTDVNTEAFF.

The chain joins TRBV7-8 to TRBJ2-3, with 9 bases matching TRBD1. The V segment lost 6 bases and the J segment 6 bases; nucleotides outside the gene matches: 16. The germline gives CDR1 SGHVS, CDR2 FQNEAQ. The CDR3 runs 17 residues. The CDR3, as DNA: TGTGCCAGCAGTTCCCGATTTTTAGGACAGGGGAAGGATACGCAGTATTTT. This sequence encodes CASSSRFLGQGKDTQYF.

CDR3 sequence (DNA): TGTGCCAGCTGCCGGCCGGGTGGGACAGCTCAAGCCTATGGCTACACCTTC. Translation gives CASCRPGGTAQAYGYTF. This chain connects TRBV28 to TRBJ1-2; 7 positions match TRBD1. Germline V lookup: CDR1 MDHEN, CDR2 SYDVKM. The CDR3 totals 17 residues. Trimming at V came to 8 bases and at J to 4 bases, leaving 19 bases not matched to a gene.

The gene calls are TRBV9 and TRBJ1-1, with TRBD1 as a possible D gene (6 bases). The V end was cut by 0 bases, the J end by 4 bases, with 13 bases between. Germline V gives CDR1 SGDLS, CDR2 YYNGEE. CDR3 size: 15 residues. Written as DNA, the CDR3 is TGTGCCAGCAGCGTAGGGGGGGCGTTTGGCACTGAAGCTTTCTTT. It yields the protein CASSVGGAFGTEAFF.

This chain uses TRBV18 with TRBJ1-2; 11 bases map to TRBD1. V dropped 6 bases and J dropped 3; count of bases not matched to a gene: 3. The CDR3 runs to 14 residues. CDR1 and CDR2 (germline): KGHSH, LQKENI. The CDR3 DNA is TGTGCCAGCTCCAGGACAGGGGGCTACTATGGCTACACCTTC. Translating it yields CASSRTGGYYGYTF.

This sequence joins TRBV5-4 and TRBJ2-5; a possible D gene is TRBD2 (6 bases). V lost 4 bases and J 5 bases, leaving 18 bases between the germline ends. Germline V gene data show CDR1 as SGHNT and CDR2 as YYREEE (reference sequence). The length of the CDR3 is 15 residues. The CDR3 region is CASSVTSPVGETQYF. CDR3 in DNA: TGTGCCAGCAGCGTCACTAGCCCAGTGGGGGAGACCCAGTACTTC.

The V call is TRBV9, the J call TRBJ2-5, with 9 positions matching TRBD2. V shed 0 bases, J shed 1 base, and the junction held 10 bases outside the gene matches. This CDR3 is 18 amino acids long. Per germline, CDR1 SGDLS and CDR2 YYNGEE. The DNA for the CDR3 is TGTGCCAGCAGCGTAGGACTAGCGGTCCCGGGGATCCAAGAGACCCAGTACTTC. As protein: CASSVGLAVPGIQETQYF.

The chain recombines TRBV28 with TRBJ2-7, with TRBD1 matching over 11 bases. The CDR3 spans 16 residues. J was trimmed by 4 bases and V by 6 bases; bases with no gene match: 11. CDR1 MDHEN and CDR2 SYDVKM come from the germline V gene. CDR3 nucleotides: TGTGCCAGCAGCGGGACAGGGGGTCTTAGGGGATACGAGCAGTACTTC. It is translated as CASSGTGGLRGYEQYF.

The chain couples TRBV19 to TRBJ1-3; D is ambiguous. Per germline, CDR1 LNHDA and CDR2 SQIVND (reference sequence). This CDR3 spans 14 amino acids. Trimming took off 4 bases at V and 4 bases at J, with 11 bases between the two ends. Written as DNA, the CDR3 is TGTGCCAGTAGTACCCAAGGGTCCGGAAACACCATATATTTT. Translated: CASSTQGSGNTIYF.

This chain links TRBV10-1 with TRBJ2-2, with D possibly being TRBD1 (6 bases). V was clipped by 2 bases and J by 4 bases, with 8 bases between them. The CDR3 spans 14 residues. Germline CDR1 and CDR2: WNHNN and SYGVQD (reference sequence). As DNA, the CDR3 is TGCGCCAGCAGTGAGACAGGGAGCACCGGGGAGCTGTTTTTT. The encoded protein is CASSETGSTGELFF.

The chain combines TRBV2 with TRBJ2-7; maybe TRBD2 (5 bases). The germline V gene has CDR1 SNHLY and CDR2 FYNNEI. V lost 2 bases, J lost 4 bases, and 9 bases lay in between. The CDR3 totals 13 residues. The CDR3 region is CASSEQTTYEQYF. Here the CDR3 DNA reads TGTGCCAGCAGTGAACAGACTACGTACGAGCAGTACTTC. Together with reference TRBV2 and TRBJ2-7, the CDR3 gives the full variable domain: EPEVTQTPSHQVTQMGQEVILRCVPISNHLYFYWYRQILGQKVEFLVSFYNNEISEKSEIFDDQFSVERPDGSNFTLKIRSTKLEDSAMYFCASSEQTTYEQYFGPGTRLTVT.

The chain has TRBV28 and TRBJ2-7; 7 bases agree with TRBD1. After removal of 5 bases from V and 3 bases from J, the junction contained 13 bases not matched to a gene. The CDR3 sequence is 16 residues long. Germline assignment: CDR1 MDHEN and CDR2 SYDVKM. The CDR3 nucleotides are TGTGCCAGCAGTCCTCCAGGGACAGTACACTTCTACGAGCAGTACTTC. It is translated as CASSPPGTVHFYEQYF.

This clone was detected once. J is TRBJ2-7 and V is TRBV5-1, with 8 positions matching TRBD1. Losses at the gene ends were 0 bases for V and 3 bases for J; bases not matched to a gene: 2. The CDR3 is made up of 14 amino acids. Looked up from germline, CDR1 is SGHRS and CDR2 is YFSETQ. The CDR3 loop reads CASSLAGTGYEQYF. The CDR3 DNA follows: TGCGCCAGCAGCTTGGCTGGGACAGGCTACGAGCAGTACTTC.

This chain links TRBV19 with TRBJ2-5; 7 bases align to TRBD2. With 6 bases clipped from V and 4 bases from J, the junction kept 5 bases outside the gene matches. Germline lookup yields CDR1 LNHDA and CDR2 SQIVND (reference sequence). The CDR3 has 13 residues. DNA of the CDR3: TGTGCCAGTAGGCTGGCGGGAGCAGAGACCCAGTACTTC. Its translation: CASRLAGAETQYF. Drawing the rest from reference TRBV19 and TRBJ2-5, the complete variable domain is DGGITQSPKYLFRKEGQNVTLSCEQNLNHDAMYWYRQDPGQGLRLIYYSQIVNDFQKGDIAEGYSVSREKKESFPLTVTSAQKNPTAFYLCASRLAGAETQYFGPGTRLLVL.

The count of this clone is one. Other nucleotide sequences in the sample specify the same CDR3. The chain carries TRBV7-7 and TRBJ2-1, with D possibly TRBD1 on 6 matching bases. Germline values: CDR1 SSHAT, CDR2 FNYEAQ (reference sequence). The CDR3 is 14 residues long. The V gene lost 4 bases and the J gene lost 5 bases, with 12 bases spanning the gap. Here the CDR3 DNA reads TGTGCCAGCAGCTCATCCGGGACAAACAATGAGCAGTTCTTC. This encodes CASSSSGTNNEQFF. The complete variable domain, with remaining parts taken from reference TRBV7-7 and TRBJ2-1, reads GAGVSQSPRYKVTKRGQDVTLRCDPISSHATLYWYQQALGQGPEFLTYFNYEAQPDKSGLPSDRFSAERPEGSISTLTIQRTEQRDSAMYRCASSSSGTNNEQFFGPGTRLTVL.

This chain connects TRBV10-2 to TRBJ2-1, with D possibly TRBD1 on 6 matching bases. CDR1 and CDR2 (germline): WSHSY, SAAADI. The CDR3 has 14 residues. V was shortened by 5 bases and J by 9 bases, with 17 bases between the two germline ends. The CDR3 here is CASSHRTLGGEQFF. The CDR3 nucleotides are TGCGCCAGCAGTCACCGAACTTTAGGGGGTGAGCAGTTCTTC.